This T cell receptor beta chain was captured by sequencing in a study of Ad26.COV2.S vaccination and SARS-CoV-2 variants. The repertoire was sequenced with immunoSEQ multiplex PCR; TCRdb's copy has only in-frame clones and lacks some. Counted here are about 350,000 clones, around 84% occurring once; the ten biggest clones make up around 3%. This CDR3 has 16 residues. CDR1 is SEHNR, CDR2 FQNEAQ, per germline (reference sequence). V was clipped by 5 bases and J by 4 bases, with 20 bases between them. Treatment indicated: some 20 received Ad26.COV2.S at low or high dose, single or two shots; 5 received placebo; per-sample allocation not given. Samples analyzed were those drawn on day 63 after the first vaccine or placebo injection.

The sequence derives from a person aged 18 to 65 who received the Ad26.COV2.S COVID-19 vaccine or a placebo. The source material was peripheral blood, sampled in a trial of Ad26.COV2.S vaccine versus placebo. The chain employs TRBV7-9 and TRBJ1-1; D is perhaps TRBD1 (6 bases). The CDR3, as DNA: TGTGCCAGCAGCCTGGGAAGACACAGGGATAGCACTGAAGCTTTCTTT. This encodes CASSLGRHRDSTEAFF.